This TCR beta chain was observed in a study of T cell responses to AZD1222 COVID-19 vaccine. Study-wide results and limits: There were vaccine-associated CD4 TCRs across spike, dominant at 160-218 and 743-854. Most donors were white British and more were female, and clonal diversity was possibly underestimated. Repertoire sampling happened only post peak T cell response. Of the AZD1222 recipients, only 5 or 6 were seropositive at baseline.

The protocol was immunoSEQ multiplex PCR, while the TCRdb copy is restricted to in-frame clones and leaves out a portion. The data show about 100,000 clones, with 70% to 90% seen just once and around 3.8% held by the top ten. Details on this clone: Antigen specificity is unknown.

This specimen consisted of peripheral blood, obtained on day 0 of MenACWY control vaccination. This receptor was obtained from an adult in good health.

The CDR3 loop reads CASTWGQLSNEQFF. CDR3 DNA: TGTGCCAGCACCTGGGGACAGCTCAGCAATGAGCAGTTCTTC. The V gene is TRBV28, the J gene TRBJ2-1, with 7 bases aligning to TRBD1. V dropped 7 bases and J dropped 6; count of bases not matched to a gene: 9. The CDR3 has 14 amino acids. Germline V CDR1 and CDR2: MDHEN, SYDVKM.